The sequence of this T cell receptor (beta chain) was determined in a study of T cell responses to AZD1222 COVID-19 vaccine. Study conclusions and caveats: Spike regions recognized by vaccine-associated CD4 TCRs spanned the protein, led by 160-218 and 743-854. After the peak T cell response, and only then, were repertoires sampled. Nearly half of unique spike-specific TCRs reportedly avoided B.1.351 and B.1.1.7 mutated regions.

Libraries were prepared by immunoSEQ multiplex PCR; TCRdb keeps only in-frame clonotypes and omits some of them. The sample has roughly 140,000 clones, about 90% seen once. This CDR3 contains 13 residues. V was pared by 1 base and J by 11 bases, with 14 bases between. With regard to this clone: Its antigen is undetermined.

The specimen comprised peripheral blood, sampled 28 days after the second AZD1222 dose. This TCR derives from an adult who received the AZD1222 COVID-19 vaccine. The V call is TRBV12-3 or TRBV12-4, the J call TRBJ1-1; D gene ambiguous. CDR3 in amino acids: CASSLEVYPDAFF. CDR3 nucleotide sequence: TGTGCCAGCAGTTTAGAGGTCTATCCCGATGCTTTCTTT.